The rows below give T cell receptor beta chains drawn from one sample of a study of blood T cells in healthy people across ages. Each CDR3 protein is one row after TCRdb ran MiXCR on the 5' RACE reads. The table lists under 750,000 distinct CDR3 sequences, under 55% of them singletons, with about 22% in the top ten. The sequencing input was blood. The origin of the receptors is a man older than 75 in good health. The CDR3 runs from the conserved cysteine through the conserved F or W. The D gene is left open where the match is weak. Some rows mark clone size as missing; the rest say once, few, many or name a class of expanded clone.

>-|TRBV20-1|TRBJ1-1|TRBD1
CSAGPQGQGATEAFF
TGCAGTGCTGGGCCCCAGGGACAGGGGGCCACTGAAGCTTTCTTT
>few|TRBV7-9|TRBJ1-2|-
CASSSFGVSGGYTF
TGTGCCAGCAGCTCCTTCGGGGTAAGCGGCGGCTACACCTTC
>-|TRBV4-1|TRBJ2-2|TRBD1
CASSQDRGQVNTGELFF
TGCGCCAGCAGCCAAGATCGGGGACAGGTGAACACCGGGGAGCTGTTTTTT
>many|TRBV12-3/TRBV12-4|TRBJ2-5|TRBD2
CASSFRAGGKETQYF
TGTGCCAGCAGTTTTCGGGCGGGGGGGAAGGAGACCCAGTACTTC
>-|TRBV12-3/TRBV12-4|TRBJ1-6|TRBD1
CASRIQGAGSPLHF
TGTGCCAGCAGGATACAGGGGGCGGGTTCACCCCTCCACTTT
>few|TRBV5-5|TRBJ2-7|-
CASSSNRALTSYEQYF
TGTGCCAGCAGCTCTAACCGGGCCTTAACGTCCTACGAGCAGTACTTC
>-|TRBV27|TRBJ2-7|TRBD2
CASRPSGSRNEQYF
TGTGCCAGCAGGCCTAGCGGGAGTAGGAATGAGCAGTACTTC
>few|TRBV6-5|TRBJ2-2|-
CASSWIKGGGGELFF
TGTGCCAGCAGTTGGATAAAGGGGGGCGGCGGGGAGCTGTTTTTT
>few|TRBV6-5|TRBJ2-1|TRBD2
CASSYPGHGTSGPNEQFF
TGTGCCAGCAGTTATCCGGGACACGGGACTAGCGGGCCGAATGAGCAGTTCTTC
>once|TRBV7-2|TRBJ2-1|TRBD2
CASGISLADYNEQFF
TGTGCCAGCGGGATAAGCCTAGCGGACTACAATGAGCAGTTCTTC
>many|TRBV6-6|TRBJ2-5|-
CASSYKDTQETQYF
TGTGCCAGCAGTTACAAGGATACCCAAGAGACCCAGTACTTC
>-|TRBV15|TRBJ2-7|TRBD2
CATSSRLAGPRYNEQYF
TGTGCCACCAGCAGCCGACTAGCGGGACCTAGGTATAATGAGCAGTACTTC
>few|TRBV4-3|TRBJ1-2|-
CAGRGTLGGYTF
TGCGCCGGGCGGGGGACATTGGGTGGCTACACCTTC
>many|TRBV6-5|TRBJ1-5|TRBD1
CASSLNRGSNQPQHF
TGTGCCAGCAGTCTAAACAGGGGAAGCAATCAGCCCCAGCATTTT
>few|TRBV6-6|TRBJ2-7|TRBD1
CASSYSRGGQGYEQYF
TGTGCCAGCAGTTACTCGAGAGGAGGACAGGGCTACGAGCAGTACTTC
>-|TRBV15|TRBJ1-1|-
CATCRERGGNTEAFF
TGTGCCACCTGCAGAGAAAGGGGAGGGAACACTGAAGCTTTCTTT
>-|TRBV10-3|TRBJ1-6|-
CAISESIGPLGISLLHF
TGTGCCATCAGTGAGTCTATTGGCCCTCTGGGGATTTCACTCCTCCACTTT
>-|TRBV7-9|TRBJ2-3|TRBD1
CASSLGQPGGLTDTQYF
TGTGCCAGCAGCTTAGGTCAACCAGGGGGCCTCACAGATACGCAGTATTTT
>-|TRBV4-3|TRBJ1-4|-
CASSQEMGPGLEKLFF
TGCGCCAGCAGCCAAGAGATGGGGCCAGGGTTAGAAAAACTGTTTTTT
>-|TRBV20-1|TRBJ2-1|-
CSARSSGPSPHEQFF
TGCAGTGCTAGGTCCTCGGGGCCCAGCCCCCATGAGCAGTTCTTC
>few|TRBV6-5|TRBJ2-7|-
CASTLDATHYEQYF
TGTGCCAGCACCTTAGACGCAACCCACTACGAGCAGTACTTC
>few|TRBV14|TRBJ2-5|-
CASSQDRGFRAETQYF
TGTGCCAGCAGCCAAGATCGGGGCTTCAGGGCAGAGACCCAGTACTTC
>-|TRBV20-1|TRBJ1-5|-
CSARGLGNNQPQHF
TGCAGTGCTAGAGGTTTGGGAAATAATCAGCCCCAGCATTTT
>-|TRBV11-1|TRBJ2-1|TRBD2
CASSLGPSGIYNEQFF
TGTGCCAGCAGCTTAGGTCCTAGCGGGATCTACAATGAGCAGTTCTTC
>-|TRBV7-2|TRBJ2-1|-
CASSLVGYPPSYNEQFF
TGTGCCAGCAGCTTAGTGGGTTACCCTCCCTCCTACAATGAGCAGTTCTTC
>-|TRBV29-1|TRBJ1-2|-
CSAEGKDGYTF
TGCAGCGCCGAAGGTAAAGATGGCTACACCTTC
>-|TRBV7-2|TRBJ1-5|-
CASSLGTPEPQHF
TGTGCCAGCAGCTTAGGGACCCCGGAGCCCCAGCATTTT
>few|TRBV7-9|TRBJ2-5|TRBD1
CASSFWATGAQETQYF
TGTGCCAGCAGCTTTTGGGCGACAGGGGCCCAAGAGACCCAGTACTTC
>-|TRBV7-2|TRBJ2-7|TRBD1
CASSFRDRVIEQYF
TGTGCCAGCAGCTTTAGGGACAGGGTTATCGAGCAGTACTTC
>few|TRBV28|TRBJ1-4|TRBD1
CASSLHRGVRPNEKLFF
TGTGCCAGCAGTTTACACAGGGGGGTTCGACCTAATGAAAAACTGTTTTTT
>few|TRBV5-5|TRBJ2-7|-
CASIPWGITSYEQYF
TGTGCCAGCATTCCCTGGGGTATCACCTCCTACGAGCAGTACTTC
>-|TRBV18|TRBJ1-2|-
CASSPEADHGYGYTF
TGTGCCAGCTCACCAGAGGCAGATCATGGTTATGGCTACACCTTC
>once|TRBV5-1|TRBJ2-7|-
CASSGTYDEQYF
TGCGCCAGCAGCGGGACCTATGACGAGCAGTACTTC
>-|TRBV20-1|TRBJ1-5|TRBD1
CSAWTGGDQPQHF
TGCAGTGCTTGGACAGGGGGGGATCAGCCCCAGCATTTT
>-|TRBV5-1|TRBJ1-6|TRBD1
CASSSEGASYNSPLHF
TGCGCCAGCAGCTCGGAGGGGGCCTCCTATAATTCACCCCTCCACTTT
>-|TRBV4-1|TRBJ2-1|TRBD2
CASSHPSGGGADEQFF
TGCGCCAGCAGCCACCCCAGTGGCGGGGGGGCTGATGAGCAGTTCTTC
>-|TRBV5-1|TRBJ2-5|-
CASSSGRNQETQYF
TGCGCCAGCAGCTCTGGACGGAACCAAGAGACCCAGTACTTC
>-|TRBV4-2|TRBJ2-1|-
CASSQGTASDEQFF
TGTGCCAGCAGCCAAGGGACAGCGAGCGATGAGCAGTTCTTC
>few|TRBV7-2|TRBJ2-5|TRBD2
CASSLAGGLVAETQYF
TGTGCCAGCAGCTTAGCTGGGGGACTAGTGGCAGAGACCCAGTACTTC
>-|TRBV4-1|TRBJ2-3|-
CASSQGDSRWKATQYF
TGCGCCAGCAGCCAAGGAGACTCACGTTGGAAGGCTACGCAGTATTTT
>few|TRBV10-3|TRBJ2-3|TRBD2
CAAAGGAGDTDTQYF
TGTGCCGCTGCTGGGGGAGCGGGGGACACAGATACGCAGTATTTT
>-|TRBV7-2|TRBJ2-1|TRBD2
CASSRGLAYETQFF
TGTGCCAGCAGCCGTGGACTAGCATACGAGACCCAGTTCTTC
>-|TRBV27|TRBJ1-6|-
CASSLSPRSVGSPLHF
TGTGCCAGCAGTTTATCGCCCAGGTCGGTCGGTTCACCCCTCCACTTT
>few|TRBV12-3/TRBV12-4|TRBJ1-6|-
CASRPSGRGNSPLHF
TGTGCCAGCAGACCGAGTGGGCGGGGGAATTCACCCCTCCACTTT
>once|TRBV11-2|TRBJ2-5|-
CASSLGLRGPRQETQYF
TGTGCCAGCAGCTTAGGACTCCGGGGGCCAAGGCAAGAGACCCAGTACTTC